A selection of T cell receptor beta chains follows, all from one sample in a study of cytomegalovirus exposure and HLA in healthy donors. Produced via immunoSEQ multiplex PCR; TCRdb's table is partial and in-frame only. Counted here are more than 95,000 clones, 75% to 85% occurring once; the ten biggest clones make up 1.5% to 2.5%. Material: PBMCs. Receptor source: a man between 45 and 60 years old in good health and CMV-seronegative. Each CDR3 is given with its conserved first and last residue. Each record gives: J gene, V gene, clone size, D gene, CDR3 DNA, CDR3 protein. A D gene is named only where the DNA matches it firmly. The listing skips clone size in some rows; elsewhere it reads once, few, many or a size class.

TRBJ2-5 TRBV10-3 once . TGTGCCATCAACCAGGGTCAGCAAGAGACCCAGTACTTC CAINQGQQETQYF
TRBJ1-1 TRBV6-1 . . TGTGCCAGCAGTCACCAGGGGCAGACTGAAGCTTTCTTT CASSHQGQTEAFF
TRBJ1-5 TRBV28 . . TGTGCCAGCAGTTTGCCCCCCGGGCCCCAGCATTTT CASSLPPGPQHF
TRBJ2-7 TRBV10-3 . . TGTGCCATCAGTGACCGGGACTACGAGCAGTACTTC CAISDRDYEQYF
TRBJ1-4 TRBV5-6 few . TGTGCCAGCAGCTTCAGGGGCTTCACTCCAACTAATGAAAAACTGTTTTTT CASSFRGFTPTNEKLFF
TRBJ2-7 TRBV5-1 . TRBD1 TGCGCCAGCAGCTTGGCCCCGGGACAGGGATACGAGCAGTACTTC CASSLAPGQGYEQYF
TRBJ2-2 TRBV5-8 . TRBD2 TGTGCCAGCAGCTCCGGGACTAGTTTCACCGGGGAGCTGTTTTTT CASSSGTSFTGELFF
TRBJ1-6 TRBV4-1 . TRBD1 TGCGCCAGCAGCCAGAGTACAGGGGGTAACTATTCACCCCTCCACTTT CASSQSTGGNYSPLHF
TRBJ1-2 TRBV18 once . TGTGCCAGCTCACAGGAGACAGGTCCTACTAACTATGGCTACACCTTC CASSQETGPTNYGYTF
TRBJ2-7 TRBV18 . TRBD1 TGTGCCAGCTCACTGGGACAGGGGTGGAGGGAGCAGTACTTC CASSLGQGWREQYF
TRBJ1-6 TRBV5-1 once . TGCGCCAGCAGCTTGCGGGGGGGAATGGATTCACCCCTCCACTTT CASSLRGGMDSPLHF
TRBJ1-4 TRBV5-5 . TRBD1 TGTGCCAGCAGCGGAGGACAGGGGGATGCAACTAATGAAAAACTGTTTTTT CASSGGQGDATNEKLFF
TRBJ2-5 TRBV7-8 . . TGTGCCAGCAACCCTAAGAGGCAGACCCAAGAGACCCAGTACTTC CASNPKRQTQETQYF
TRBJ1-1 TRBV7-9 . . TGTGCCAGCAGCTTAGTTCAAGGGGTCACTGAAGCTTTCTTT CASSLVQGVTEAFF
TRBJ1-6 TRBV6-1 few TRBD1 TGTGCCAGCAGTCAGCGGACAGGGGATTCACCCCTCCACTTT CASSQRTGDSPLHF
TRBJ1-5 TRBV2 once . TGTGCCAGCAGTGAAGGGGGGCTCAACAATCAGCCCCAGCATTTT CASSEGGLNNQPQHF
TRBJ2-3 TRBV5-6 . TRBD1 TGTGCCAGCAGCTTGACGACAGGGGGCAAAAGCGCAGATACGCAGTATTTT CASSLTTGGKSADTQYF
TRBJ1-2 TRBV7-2 . . TGTGCCAGCAGCGGCGGGTGGGGGCCCTATGGCTACACCTTC CASSGGWGPYGYTF
TRBJ2-5 TRBV6-1 . TRBD2 TGTGCCAGCACGCGGGGGGGCCAAGAGACCCAGTACTTC CASTRGGQETQYF
TRBJ1-4 TRBV4-1 few . TGCGCCAGCAGCCAAGTGTCCCTGGGGAGATTCCGAGAAAAACTGTTTTTT CASSQVSLGRFREKLFF
TRBJ2-2 TRBV6-1 . . TGTGCCAGCAGTGAATGGGCAGCTTTCACCGGGGAGCTGTTTTTT CASSEWAAFTGELFF
TRBJ1-5 TRBV5-1 once . TGCGCCAGCAGCCCGGACAGCATAAATCAGCCCCAGCATTTT CASSPDSINQPQHF
TRBJ2-2 TRBV4-2 . . TGTGCCAGCAGCCAAGGACTCTTCGCCGGGGAGCTGTTTTTT CASSQGLFAGELFF
TRBJ1-1 TRBV7-9 . . TGTGCCAGCAGCCTCGGGGAGGGGTGGGCTTTCTTT CASSLGEGWAFF
TRBJ1-1 TRBV10-3 . TRBD1 TGTGCCATCAGTGGCCCCGGACAGGGGGGGACTAACACTGAAGCTTTCTTT CAISGPGQGGTNTEAFF
TRBJ1-1 TRBV5-6 few TRBD1 TGTGCCAGCAGCCTGAGGACAGGGCGGTTCGTGAACACTGAAGCTTTCTTT CASSLRTGRFVNTEAFF
TRBJ2-5 TRBV7-3 few . TGTGCCAGCAGCCATAGCGGAACCCAAGAGACCCAGTACTTC CASSHSGTQETQYF